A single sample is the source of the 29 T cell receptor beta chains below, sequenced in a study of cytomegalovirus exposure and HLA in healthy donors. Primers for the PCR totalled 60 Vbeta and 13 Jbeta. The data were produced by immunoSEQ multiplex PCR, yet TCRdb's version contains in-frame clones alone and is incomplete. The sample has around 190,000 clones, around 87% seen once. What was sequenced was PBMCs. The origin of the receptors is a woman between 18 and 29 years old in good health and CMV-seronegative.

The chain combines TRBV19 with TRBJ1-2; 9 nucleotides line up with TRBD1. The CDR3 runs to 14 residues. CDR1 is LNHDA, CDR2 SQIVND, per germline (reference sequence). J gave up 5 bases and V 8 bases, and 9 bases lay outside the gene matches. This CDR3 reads CASGKTGGAYGYTF. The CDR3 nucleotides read TGTGCCAGTGGAAAAACAGGGGGCGCTTATGGCTACACCTTC.

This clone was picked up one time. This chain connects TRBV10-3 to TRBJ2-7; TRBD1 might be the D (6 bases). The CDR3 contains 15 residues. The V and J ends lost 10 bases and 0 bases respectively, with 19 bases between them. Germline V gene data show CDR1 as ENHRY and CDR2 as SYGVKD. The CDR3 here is CATTRRQESSYEQYF. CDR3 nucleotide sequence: TGTGCCACCACCCGTAGACAGGAAAGCTCCTACGAGCAGTACTTC.

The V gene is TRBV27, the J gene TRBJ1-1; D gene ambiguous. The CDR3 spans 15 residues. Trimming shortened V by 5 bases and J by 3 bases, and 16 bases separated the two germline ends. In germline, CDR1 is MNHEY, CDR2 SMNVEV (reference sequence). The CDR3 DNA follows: TGTGCCAGCAGTGGATTGGATGGTGGGCACACTGAAGCTTTCTTT. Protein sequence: CASSGLDGGHTEAFF.

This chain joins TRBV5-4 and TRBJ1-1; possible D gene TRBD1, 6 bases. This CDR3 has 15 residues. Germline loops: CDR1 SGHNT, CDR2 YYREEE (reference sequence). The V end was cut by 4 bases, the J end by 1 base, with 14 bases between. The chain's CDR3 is CASSANRAWNTEAFF. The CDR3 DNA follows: TGTGCCAGCAGCGCAAACAGGGCCTGGAACACTGAAGCTTTCTTT.

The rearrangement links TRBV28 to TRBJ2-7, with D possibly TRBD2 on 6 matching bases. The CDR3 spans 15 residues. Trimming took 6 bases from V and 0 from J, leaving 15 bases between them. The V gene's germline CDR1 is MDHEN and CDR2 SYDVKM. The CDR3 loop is CASSPVGLSSYEQYF. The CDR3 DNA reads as TGTGCCAGCAGCCCCGTGGGACTGAGCTCCTACGAGCAGTACTTC.

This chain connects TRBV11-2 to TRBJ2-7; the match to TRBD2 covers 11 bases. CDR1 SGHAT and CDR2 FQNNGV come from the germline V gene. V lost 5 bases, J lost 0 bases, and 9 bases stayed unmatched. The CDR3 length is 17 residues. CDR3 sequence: CASSPPGSGRASYEQYF. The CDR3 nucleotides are TGTGCCAGCAGCCCCCCAGGTAGCGGGAGGGCCTCCTACGAGCAGTACTTC.

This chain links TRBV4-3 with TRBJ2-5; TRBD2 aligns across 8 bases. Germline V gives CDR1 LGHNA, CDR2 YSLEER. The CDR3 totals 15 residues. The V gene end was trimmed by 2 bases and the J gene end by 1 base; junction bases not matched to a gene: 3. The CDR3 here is CASSQRAGAQETQYF. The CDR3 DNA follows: TGCGCCAGCAGCCAACGAGCGGGAGCCCAAGAGACCCAGTACTTC.

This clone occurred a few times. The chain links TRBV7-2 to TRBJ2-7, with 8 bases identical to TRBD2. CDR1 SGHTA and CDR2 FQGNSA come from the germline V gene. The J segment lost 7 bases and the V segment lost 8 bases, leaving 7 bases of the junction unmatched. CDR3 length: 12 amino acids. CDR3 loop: CASSGGAREQYF. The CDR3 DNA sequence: TGTGCCAGCTCGGGGGGGGCGAGGGAGCAGTACTTC.

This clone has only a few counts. CDR3 residues: CASSVGTREETQYF. The DNA of the CDR3 is TGTGCCAGCAGCGTAGGCACTAGGGAGGAGACCCAGTACTTC. The chain employs TRBV9 and TRBJ2-5, with a possible D match to TRBD2 (5 bases). The length of the CDR3 is 14 residues. The V gene lost 0 bases and the J gene lost 5 bases, with 11 bases spanning the gap. Germline V gene data show CDR1 as SGDLS and CDR2 as YYNGEE.

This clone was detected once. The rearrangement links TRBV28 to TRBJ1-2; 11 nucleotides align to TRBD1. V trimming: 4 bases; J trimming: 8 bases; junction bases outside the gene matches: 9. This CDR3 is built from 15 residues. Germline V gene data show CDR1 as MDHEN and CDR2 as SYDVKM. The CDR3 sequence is CASSSPGQGARGYTF. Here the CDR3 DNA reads TGTGCCAGCAGTTCCCCTGGACAGGGGGCGCGGGGCTACACCTTC.

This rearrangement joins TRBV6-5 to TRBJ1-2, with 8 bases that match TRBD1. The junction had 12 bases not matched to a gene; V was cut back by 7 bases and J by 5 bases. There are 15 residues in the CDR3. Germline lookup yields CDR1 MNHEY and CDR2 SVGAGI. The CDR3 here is CASNVGTGSWYGYTF. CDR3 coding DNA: TGTGCCAGCAATGTAGGGACAGGATCGTGGTATGGCTACACCTTC.

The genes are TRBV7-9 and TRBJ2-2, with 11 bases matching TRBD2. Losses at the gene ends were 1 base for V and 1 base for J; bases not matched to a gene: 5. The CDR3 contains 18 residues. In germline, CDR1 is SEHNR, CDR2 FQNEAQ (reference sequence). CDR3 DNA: TGTGCCAGCAGCTTAGTACCGGGACTAGCGGAGAACACCGGGGAGCTGTTTTTT. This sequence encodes CASSLVPGLAENTGELFF.

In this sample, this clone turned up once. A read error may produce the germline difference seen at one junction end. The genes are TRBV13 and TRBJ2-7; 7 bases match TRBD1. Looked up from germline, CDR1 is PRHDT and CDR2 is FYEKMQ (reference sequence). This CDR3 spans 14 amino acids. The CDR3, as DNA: TGTACCAGCAGCTTCTCCGGGACAGACTACGAGCAGTACTTC. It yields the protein CTSSFSGTDYEQYF.

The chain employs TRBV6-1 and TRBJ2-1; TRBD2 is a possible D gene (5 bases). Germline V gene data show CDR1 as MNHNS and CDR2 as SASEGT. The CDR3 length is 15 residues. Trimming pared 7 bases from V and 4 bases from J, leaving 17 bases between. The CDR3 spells CASIQGRSGYNEQFF. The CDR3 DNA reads TGTGCCAGCATCCAAGGCAGGTCGGGGTACAATGAGCAGTTCTTC.

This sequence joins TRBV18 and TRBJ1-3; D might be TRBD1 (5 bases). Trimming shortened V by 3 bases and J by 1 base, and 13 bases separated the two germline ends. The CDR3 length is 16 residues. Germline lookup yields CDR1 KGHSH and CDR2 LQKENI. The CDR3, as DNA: TGTGCCAGCTCACCCCTACGGGGGGAATCTGGAAACACCATATATTTT. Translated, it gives CASSPLRGESGNTIYF.

The CDR3 loop reads CAITSGASGVLNEQFF. The CDR3 DNA reads TGTGCCATCACCTCCGGGGCTAGCGGGGTTTTAAATGAGCAGTTCTTC. This sequence joins TRBV10-3 and TRBJ2-1; 9 bases are a match to TRBD2. V shed 7 bases and J 7 bases; nucleotides not matched to a gene: 14. Germline values: CDR1 ENHRY, CDR2 SYGVKD. CDR3 length equals 16 residues.

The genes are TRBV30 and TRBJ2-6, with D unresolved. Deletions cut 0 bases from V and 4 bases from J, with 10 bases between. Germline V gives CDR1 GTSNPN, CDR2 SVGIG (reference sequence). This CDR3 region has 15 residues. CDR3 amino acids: CAWSVYGYGANVLTF. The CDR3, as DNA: TGTGCCTGGAGTGTATACGGGTACGGGGCCAACGTCCTGACTTTC.

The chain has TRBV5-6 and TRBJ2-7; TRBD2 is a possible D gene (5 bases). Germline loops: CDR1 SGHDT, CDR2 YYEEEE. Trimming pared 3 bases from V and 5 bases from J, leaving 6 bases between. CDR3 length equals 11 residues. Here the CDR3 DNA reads TGTGCCAGCAGCTCCGGGAACGAGCAGTACTTC. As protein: CASSSGNEQYF.

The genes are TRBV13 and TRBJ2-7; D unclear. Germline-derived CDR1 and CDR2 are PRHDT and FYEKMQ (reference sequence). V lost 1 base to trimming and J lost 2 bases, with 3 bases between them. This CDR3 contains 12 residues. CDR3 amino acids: CASSLATYEQYF. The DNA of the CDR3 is TGTGCCAGCAGCTTAGCCACCTACGAGCAGTACTTC.

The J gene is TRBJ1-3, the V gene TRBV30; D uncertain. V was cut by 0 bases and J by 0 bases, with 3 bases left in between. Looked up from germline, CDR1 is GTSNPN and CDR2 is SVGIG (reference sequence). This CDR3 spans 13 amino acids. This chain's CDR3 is CAWSVHSGNTIYF. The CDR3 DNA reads TGTGCCTGGAGTGTACACTCTGGAAACACCATATATTTT.

The CDR3 sequence is CASSLLAQTSYEQYF. In DNA, the CDR3 is TGTGCCAGCAGTCTCCTAGCGCAAACCTCCTACGAGCAGTACTTC. This rearrangement joins TRBV28 to TRBJ2-7, with D perhaps matching TRBD2 (6 bases). The V gene's germline CDR1 is MDHEN and CDR2 SYDVKM. The CDR3 sequence is 15 residues long. Trimming left V 5 bases short and J 0 bases short, with 14 bases between.

CDR3 DNA sequence: TGTGCCAGCAGCCTATGGAGGGCAGCCATCTACCAAGAGACCCAGTACTTC. The encoded protein is CASSLWRAAIYQETQYF. The J gene is TRBJ2-5, the V gene TRBV7-9; D possibly corresponds to TRBD2 (6 bases). The CDR3 has 17 residues. Trimming left V 5 bases short and J 0 bases short, with 19 bases between. The germline V gene has CDR1 SEHNR and CDR2 FQNEAQ (reference sequence). Together with reference TRBV7-9 and TRBJ2-5, the CDR3 gives the full variable domain: DTGVSQNPRHKITKRGQNVTFRCDPISEHNRLYWYRQTLGQGPEFLTYFQNEAQLEKSRLLSDRFSAERPKGSFSTLEIQRTEQGDSAMYLCASSLWRAAIYQETQYFGPGTRLLVL.

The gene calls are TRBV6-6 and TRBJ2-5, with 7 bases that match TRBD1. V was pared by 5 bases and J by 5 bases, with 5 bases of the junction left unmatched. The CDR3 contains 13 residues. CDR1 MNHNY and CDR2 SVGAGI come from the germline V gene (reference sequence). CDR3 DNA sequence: TGTGCCAGCAGTGGAGAGGGGGCCGAGACCCAGTACTTC. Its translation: CASSGEGAETQYF.

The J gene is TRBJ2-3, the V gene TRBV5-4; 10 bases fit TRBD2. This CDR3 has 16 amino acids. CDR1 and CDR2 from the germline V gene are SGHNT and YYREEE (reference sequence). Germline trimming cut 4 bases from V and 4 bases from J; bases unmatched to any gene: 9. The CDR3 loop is CASSLMTSGSSDTQYF. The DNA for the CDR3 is TGTGCCAGCAGCCTCATGACTAGCGGGTCTTCAGATACGCAGTATTTT.

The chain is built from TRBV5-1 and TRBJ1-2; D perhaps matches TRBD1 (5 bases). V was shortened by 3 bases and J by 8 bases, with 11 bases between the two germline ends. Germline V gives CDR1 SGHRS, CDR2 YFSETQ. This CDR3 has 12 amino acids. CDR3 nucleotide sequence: TGCGCCAGCAGCTCCCCAGGGTACGGCTACACCTTC. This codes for CASSSPGYGYTF. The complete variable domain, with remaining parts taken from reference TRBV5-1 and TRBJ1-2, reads KAGVTQTPRYLIKTRGQQVTLSCSPISGHRSVSWYQQTPGQGLQFLFEYFSETQRNKGNFPGRFSGRQFSNSRSEMNVSTLELGDSALYLCASSSPGYGYTFGSGTRLTVV.

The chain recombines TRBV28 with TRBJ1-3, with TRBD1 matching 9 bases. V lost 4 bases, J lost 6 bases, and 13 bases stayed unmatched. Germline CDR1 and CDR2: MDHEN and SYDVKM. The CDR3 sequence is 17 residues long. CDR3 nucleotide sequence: TGTGCCAGCAGTTCCCCACAGGGGGCAAATCCGTCAAACACCATATATTTT. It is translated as CASSSPQGANPSNTIYF. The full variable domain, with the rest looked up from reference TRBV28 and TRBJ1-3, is DVKVTQSSRYLVKRTGEKVFLECVQDMDHENMFWYRQDPGLGLRLIYFSYDVKMKEKGDIPEGYSVSREKKERFSLILESASTNQTSMYLCASSSPQGANPSNTIYFGEGSWLTVV.

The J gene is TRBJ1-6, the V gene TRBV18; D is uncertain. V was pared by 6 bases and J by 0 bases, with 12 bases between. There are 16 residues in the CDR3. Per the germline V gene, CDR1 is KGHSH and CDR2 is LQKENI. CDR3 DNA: TGTGCCAGCTCCCCCACTGGGAGCTCCTATAATTCACCCCTCCACTTT. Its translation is CASSPTGSSYNSPLHF.

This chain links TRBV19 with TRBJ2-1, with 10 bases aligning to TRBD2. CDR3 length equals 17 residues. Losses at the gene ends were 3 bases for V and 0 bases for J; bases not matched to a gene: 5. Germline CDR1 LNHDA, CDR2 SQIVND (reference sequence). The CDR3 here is CASSIASGGFSYNEQFF. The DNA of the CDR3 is TGTGCCAGTAGTATTGCTAGCGGGGGCTTCTCCTACAATGAGCAGTTCTTC.

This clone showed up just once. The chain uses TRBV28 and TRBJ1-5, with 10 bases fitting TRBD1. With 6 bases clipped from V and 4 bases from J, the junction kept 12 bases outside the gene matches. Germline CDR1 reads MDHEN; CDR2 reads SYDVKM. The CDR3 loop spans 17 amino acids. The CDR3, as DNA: TGTGCCAGCAGCCCCGGGACAGGGGCCTCTTTGAATCAGCCCCAGCATTTT. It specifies CASSPGTGASLNQPQHF.